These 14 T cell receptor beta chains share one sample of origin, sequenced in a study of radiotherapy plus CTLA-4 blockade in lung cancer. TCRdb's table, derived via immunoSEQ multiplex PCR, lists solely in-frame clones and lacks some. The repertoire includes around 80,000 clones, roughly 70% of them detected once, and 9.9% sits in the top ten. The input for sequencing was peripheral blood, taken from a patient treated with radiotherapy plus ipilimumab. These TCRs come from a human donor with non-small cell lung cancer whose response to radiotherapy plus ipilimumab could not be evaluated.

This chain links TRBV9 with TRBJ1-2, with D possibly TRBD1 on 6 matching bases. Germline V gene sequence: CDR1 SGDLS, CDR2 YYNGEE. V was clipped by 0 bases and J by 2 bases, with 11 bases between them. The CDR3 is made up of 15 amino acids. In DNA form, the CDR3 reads TGTGCCAGCAGCGTAGCGGCAGGGGCCAACTATGGCTACACCTTC. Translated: CASSVAAGANYGYTF.

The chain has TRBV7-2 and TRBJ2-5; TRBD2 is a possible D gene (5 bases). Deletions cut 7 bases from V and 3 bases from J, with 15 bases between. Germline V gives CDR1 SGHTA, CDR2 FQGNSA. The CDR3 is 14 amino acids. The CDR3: CASTNRGKEETQYF. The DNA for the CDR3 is TGTGCCAGCACTAACCGGGGAAAGGAAGAGACCCAGTACTTC.

The DNA of the CDR3 is TGTGCCAGCAGTCCGTCAGGGGGCGACGCCGTGTACGAGCAGTACTTC. It specifies CASSPSGGDAVYEQYF. The V gene is TRBV27, the J gene TRBJ2-7, with 8 bases aligning to TRBD1. V lost 5 bases and J lost 4; bases outside the gene matches: 13. Germline-derived CDR1 and CDR2 are MNHEY and SMNVEV (reference sequence). The CDR3 spans 16 residues.

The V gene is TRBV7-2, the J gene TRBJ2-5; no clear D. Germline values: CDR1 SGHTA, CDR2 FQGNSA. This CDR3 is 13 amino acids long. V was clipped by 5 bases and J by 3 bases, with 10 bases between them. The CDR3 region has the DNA TGTGCCAGCAGCCGTTTAGTCGAAGAGACCCAGTACTTC. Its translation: CASSRLVEETQYF.

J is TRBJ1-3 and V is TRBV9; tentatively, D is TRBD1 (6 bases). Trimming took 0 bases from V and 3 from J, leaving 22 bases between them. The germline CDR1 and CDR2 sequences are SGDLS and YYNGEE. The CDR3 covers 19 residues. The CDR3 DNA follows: TGTGCCAGCAGCGTAGGGGGGACCGGACAGTCGCCTAATGGAAACACCATATATTTT. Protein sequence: CASSVGGTGQSPNGNTIYF.

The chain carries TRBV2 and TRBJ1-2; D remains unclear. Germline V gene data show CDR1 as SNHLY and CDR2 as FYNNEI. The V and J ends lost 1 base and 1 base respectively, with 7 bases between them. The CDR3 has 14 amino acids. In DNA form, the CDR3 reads TGTGCCAGCAGTGAAGGGAGATATAACTATGGCTACACCTTC. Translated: CASSEGRYNYGYTF.

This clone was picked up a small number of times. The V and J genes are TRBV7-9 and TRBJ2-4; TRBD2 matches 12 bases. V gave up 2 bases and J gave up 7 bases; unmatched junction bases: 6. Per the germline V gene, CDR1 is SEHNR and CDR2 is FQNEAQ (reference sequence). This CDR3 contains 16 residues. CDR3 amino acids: CASSLRTSGIGNIQYF. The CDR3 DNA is TGTGCCAGCAGCTTAAGGACTAGCGGGATCGGGAACATTCAGTACTTC.

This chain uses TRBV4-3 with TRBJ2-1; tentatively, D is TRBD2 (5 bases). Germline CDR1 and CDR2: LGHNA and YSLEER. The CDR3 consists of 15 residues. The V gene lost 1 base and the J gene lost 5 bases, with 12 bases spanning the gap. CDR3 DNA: TGCGCCAGCAGCCAAGGCGGTGGACTTCACAATGAGCAGTTCTTC. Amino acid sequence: CASSQGGGLHNEQFF.

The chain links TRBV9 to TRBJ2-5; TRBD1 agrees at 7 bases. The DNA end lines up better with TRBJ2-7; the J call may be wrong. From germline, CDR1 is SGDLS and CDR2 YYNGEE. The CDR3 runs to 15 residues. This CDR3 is CASSQRQGLTYEQYF. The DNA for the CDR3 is TGTGCCAGCAGCCAGCGACAGGGCCTTACCTACGAGCAGTACTTC.

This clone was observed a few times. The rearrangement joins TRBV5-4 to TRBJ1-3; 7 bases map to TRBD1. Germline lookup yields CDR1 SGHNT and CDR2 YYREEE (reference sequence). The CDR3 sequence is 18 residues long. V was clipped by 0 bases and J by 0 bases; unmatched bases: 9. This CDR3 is CASSLDRGHPYSGNTIYF. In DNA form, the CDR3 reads TGTGCCAGCAGCTTGGACAGGGGACACCCATACTCTGGAAACACCATATATTTT.

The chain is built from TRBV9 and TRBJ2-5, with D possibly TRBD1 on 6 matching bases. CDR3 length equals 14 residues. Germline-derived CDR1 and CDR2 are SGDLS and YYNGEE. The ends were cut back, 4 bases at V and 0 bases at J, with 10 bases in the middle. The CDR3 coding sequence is TGTGCCAGCAGCCCCACAGGGTACCAAGAGACCCAGTACTTC. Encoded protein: CASSPTGYQETQYF.

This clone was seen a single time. CDR3 residues: CSVVDSHSGNTIYF. The CDR3 DNA reads TGCAGCGTTGTTGACAGCCACTCTGGAAACACCATATATTTT. The chain uses TRBV29-1 and TRBJ1-3; possible D gene TRBD1, 5 bases. Germline values: CDR1 SQVTM, CDR2 ANQGSEA. Trimming left V 4 bases short and J 0 bases short, with 10 bases between. CDR3 length: 14 amino acids.

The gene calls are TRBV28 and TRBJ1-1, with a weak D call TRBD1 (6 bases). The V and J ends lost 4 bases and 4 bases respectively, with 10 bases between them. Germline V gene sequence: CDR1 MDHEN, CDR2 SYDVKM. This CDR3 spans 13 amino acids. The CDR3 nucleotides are TGTGCCAGCAGTTATAGGGGGGGCACTGAAGCTTTCTTT. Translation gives CASSYRGGTEAFF.

The DNA of the CDR3 is TGCGCCAGCAGTGAGGGGCGGGAGGGGAATGAGCAGTTCTTC. It is translated as CASSEGREGNEQFF. The genes are TRBV10-2 and TRBJ2-1, with 9 bases identical to TRBD2. Looked up from germline, CDR1 is WSHSY and CDR2 is SAAADI. This CDR3 has 14 amino acids. V shed 2 bases, J shed 7 bases, and the junction held 3 bases outside the gene matches.